Listed here are 15 T cell receptor beta chains from one sample, sequenced in a study of beta chain features in type 1 diabetes. Expressed TCRB transcripts were sequenced, since all the RNA that had been isolated was reverse transcribed. Measured with immunoSEQ multiplex PCR; TCRdb has only the in-frame clones, and not every one. Of hundreds of thousands of clones detected, around a sixth appear once; the ten largest clones hold 0.07% to 0.095%. The sequenced sample was naive CD4+ T cells from blood. The receptors shown here come from a man younger than 35 in good health.

This clone has only a few counts. This chain connects TRBV10-3 to TRBJ2-3; D is perhaps TRBD2 (5 bases). Germline V lookup: CDR1 ENHRY, CDR2 SYGVKD. V lost 11 bases and J lost 3, with 12 bases in between. This CDR3 region has 12 residues. CDR3 protein: CASRTVTDTQYF. CDR3 DNA: TGTGCCTCGCGGACTGTTACAGATACGCAGTATTTT.

Concerning this clone itself: The junction and the germline gene differ at one end; a read error may be behind it. This rearrangement joins TRBV9 to TRBJ2-2; 8 positions agree with TRBD2. Germline V gives CDR1 SGDLS, CDR2 YYNGEE. The CDR3 totals 15 residues. CDR3 bases: TGTGCCGGCAACCGGCGGGGGGCGAATACCGGGGAGCTGTTTTTT. Protein: CAGNRRGANTGELFF.

This rearrangement joins TRBV11-2 to TRBJ2-2; D not certain. V was pared by 5 bases and J by 4 bases, with 8 bases between. Looked up from germline, CDR1 is SGHAT and CDR2 is FQNNGV. The CDR3 is 13 residues long. The CDR3 loop is CASSAGLTGELFF. As DNA, the CDR3 is TGTGCCAGCAGCGCCGGCCTCACCGGGGAGCTGTTTTTT.

The CDR3 is CASSQDALAGVYEQYF. In DNA form, the CDR3 reads TGCGCCAGCAGCCAAGATGCGCTAGCGGGAGTCTACGAGCAGTACTTC. The chain couples TRBV4-3 to TRBJ2-7; 10 nucleotides match TRBD2. With 0 bases clipped from V and 3 bases from J, the junction kept 5 bases outside the gene matches. Germline lookup yields CDR1 LGHNA and CDR2 YSLEER. The CDR3 extends over 16 amino acids.

A few counts support this clone. The rearrangement joins TRBV6-5 to TRBJ2-4; D is unclear. Germline CDR1 is MNHEY and CDR2 is SVGAGI. This CDR3 is 15 amino acids long. The germline V and J ends were trimmed by 2 bases and 0 bases, with 8 bases remaining between them. CDR3 bases: TGTGCCAGCAGTTACAGAGGTCTAGCCAAAAACATTCAGTACTTC. Residues: CASSYRGLAKNIQYF.

This clone was recorded a few times. The gene calls are TRBV6-6 and TRBJ2-7, with 8 nucleotides matching TRBD1. Germline CDR1 MNHNY, CDR2 SVGAGI (reference sequence). The CDR3 length is 14 residues. Trimming cost V 6 bases and J 1 base; bases outside gene matches: 5. The CDR3 DNA reads TGTGCCAGCAGACGGACAGGGATATCCTACGAGCAGTACTTC. It specifies CASRRTGISYEQYF.

This clone has only a few counts. The chain combines TRBV7-9 with TRBJ2-7, with TRBD1 identical over 9 bases. The germline V gene encodes CDR1 SEHNR and CDR2 FQNEAQ (reference sequence). CDR3 length: 15 amino acids. V shed 1 base, J shed 3 bases, and the junction held 4 bases outside the gene matches. CDR3 residues: CASSLGAGQGYEQYF. For the CDR3, the DNA is TGTGCCAGCAGCTTAGGAGCGGGACAGGGCTACGAGCAGTACTTC.

The chain uses TRBV7-2 and TRBJ2-5; 8 bases are shared with TRBD1. The trim removed 0 bases at V and 1 base at J, leaving 4 bases unmatched. The germline V gene has CDR1 SGHTA and CDR2 FQGNSA. This CDR3 comprises 16 residues. The CDR3 here is CASSLAGTGGQETQYF. In DNA, the CDR3 is TGTGCCAGCAGCTTAGCCGGGACAGGCGGCCAAGAGACCCAGTACTTC.

This clone was observed a few times. This chain links TRBV9 with TRBJ1-4; the D is unclear. Germline CDR1 is SGDLS and CDR2 is YYNGEE. Trimming removed 0 bases at V and 0 bases at J, with 18 bases between. CDR3 length: 19 amino acids. The CDR3 DNA reads TGTGCCAGCAGCGTAGCTACCAGAGGAAAGGGCGCAACTAATGAAAAACTGTTTTTT. It codes for CASSVATRGKGATNEKLFF.

This clone has a single count. The chain joins TRBV7-3 to TRBJ2-1, with TRBD2 matching 7 bases. Germline-derived CDR1 and CDR2 are SGHTA and FQGTGA. This CDR3 spans 14 amino acids. V lost 4 bases and J lost 9; bases outside the gene matches: 9. For the CDR3, the DNA is TGTGCCAGCAGCTCCACCGGACTAGTCGGTGAGCAGTTCTTC. This encodes CASSSTGLVGEQFF.

This clone showed up just a few times. This sequence joins TRBV7-8 and TRBJ2-3, with no clear D. Trimming stripped 1 base from V and 1 base from J, with 6 bases between. The CDR3 length is 14 residues. Germline CDR1 and CDR2: SGHVS and FQNEAQ. The CDR3 is CASSLVGRTDTQYF. DNA of the CDR3: TGTGCCAGCAGCTTAGTCGGACGCACAGATACGCAGTATTTT.

The rearrangement links TRBV30 to TRBJ2-5; D gene uncertain. Deletions cut 0 bases from V and 2 bases from J, with 13 bases between. CDR1 and CDR2 (germline): GTSNPN, SVGIG (reference sequence). CDR3 size: 15 residues. The CDR3 loop is CAWSVYGSTQETQYF. The CDR3 DNA reads TGTGCCTGGAGTGTATACGGCAGTACACAAGAGACCCAGTACTTC.

This clone has a count of ten or more. The chain is built from TRBV18 and TRBJ2-2, with D uncertain. Germline lookup yields CDR1 KGHSH and CDR2 LQKENI. This CDR3 spans 12 amino acids. V was trimmed by 8 bases and J by 2 bases, leaving 6 bases between them. CDR3 region: CASTSNTGELFF. DNA for the CDR3: TGTGCCAGCACATCCAACACCGGGGAGCTGTTTTTT.

This clone occurred a few times. The V and J genes are TRBV19 and TRBJ1-1; no clear D gene. Trimming removed 2 bases from V and 9 bases from J, with 10 bases in between. Germline V CDR1 and CDR2: LNHDA, SQIVND (reference sequence). This CDR3 has 12 amino acids. The CDR3 DNA is TGTGCCAGTAGTATAAGGGCAGACCAAGCTTTCTTT. Translation gives CASSIRADQAFF.

The chain is built from TRBV9 and TRBJ2-6; D remains unclear. Looked up from germline, CDR1 is SGDLS and CDR2 is YYNGEE. The CDR3 runs to 15 residues. V dropped 3 bases and J dropped 0 bases, with 7 bases sitting between them. CDR3 sequence (DNA): TGTGCCAGCAGCGCAAGACTCTCTGGGGCCAACGTCCTGACTTTC. Translation: CASSARLSGANVLTF.